This TCR beta chain is from a study of T cells in Graves' hyperthyroidism and ophthalmopathy. The table lists this clonotype with many counts. Its antigen remains unidentified. Amplification of TCR beta CDR3 regions used RNA as the template. In the first-round RT-PCR of the TCR CDR3, the HTBI primer set was used. Each CDR3 protein is one row after TCRdb ran MiXCR on the multiplex PCR reads. In the table there are about 590,000 distinct CDR3 sequences, approximately 15% of which are singletons. Ophthalmopathy in the patients scored at least 3 on Clinical Activity Score and at least 4 on NOSPECS grade, lasting under 3 months. Study findings and constraints: A model of 13 V-J features distinguished ophthalmopathy from stable hyperthyroidism.

The J segment lost 4 bases and the V segment lost 3 bases, leaving 11 bases of the junction unmatched. CDR1 and CDR2 from the germline V gene are DFQATT and SNEGSKA (reference sequence). The CDR3 extends over 16 amino acids. Sample: blood. The chain uses TRBV20-1 and TRBJ2-7; 11 nucleotides line up with TRBD2. The receptor comes from a woman aged 18-29 years with Graves' ophthalmopathy. CDR3 sequence (DNA): TGCAGTGCTAGGAGTCAGACTAGCGGGAAGGGGTACGAGCAGTACTTC. Protein sequence: CSARSQTSGKGYEQYF.